A single sample gave rise to the 14 T cell receptor beta chains below, sequenced in a study of cytomegalovirus exposure and HLA in healthy donors. 60 Vbeta and 13 Jbeta primers were used in PCR. Profiling relied on immunoSEQ multiplex PCR, and the TCRdb table lists in-frame clones only, not all of them. In the table there are about 140,000 clones, around four fifths of which are singletons. Sequencing input: PBMCs. These receptors were collected from a man aged 25-40 years in good health and CMV-seronegative.

This clone was counted once. V gene TRBV7-8 combines with J gene TRBJ2-3; 11 bases line up with TRBD2. The V and J ends lost 5 bases and 2 bases, in that order; junction bases with no gene match: 9. This CDR3 contains 17 residues. Germline CDR1 SGHVS, CDR2 FQNEAQ. CDR3 region: CASSPPTSGRSTDTQYF. The CDR3 coding sequence is TGTGCCAGCAGCCCGCCCACTAGCGGGAGATCCACAGATACGCAGTATTTT.

This clone was detected only once. V gene TRBV28 combines with J gene TRBJ2-3, with 11 bases matching TRBD1. Germline values: CDR1 MDHEN, CDR2 SYDVKM. V lost 4 bases, J lost 4 bases, and 7 bases stayed unmatched. The CDR3 has 16 residues. The CDR3 region is CASSSTGTGGADTQYF. CDR3 DNA sequence: TGTGCCAGCAGTTCGACCGGGACAGGGGGAGCAGATACGCAGTATTTT.

V is TRBV5-4 and J is TRBJ2-2; D might be TRBD1 (7 bases). Germline V lookup: CDR1 SGHNT, CDR2 YYREEE (reference sequence). Deletions cut 2 bases from V and 5 bases from J, with 19 bases between. This CDR3 comprises 17 residues. DNA for the CDR3: TGTGCCAGCAGCTTTGGAGGGGGCGCCGGTGGGACCGGGGAGCTGTTTTTT. It translates to CASSFGGGAGGTGELFF.

In DNA form, the CDR3 reads TGTGCCTCTAAAACCGGGACAGGGGGATATGGCTACACCTTC. This gives the protein CASKTGTGGYGYTF. The rearrangement joins TRBV19 to TRBJ1-2, with TRBD1 matching over 11 bases. Germline CDR1 LNHDA, CDR2 SQIVND (reference sequence). This CDR3 contains 14 residues. V lost 11 bases to trimming and J lost 5 bases; unmatched junction nucleotides: 10. Together with reference TRBV19 and TRBJ1-2, the CDR3 gives the full variable domain: DGGITQSPKYLFRKEGQNVTLSCEQNLNHDAMYWYRQDPGQGLRLIYYSQIVNDFQKGDIAEGYSVSREKKESFPLTVTSAQKNPTAFYLCASKTGTGGYGYTFGSGTRLTVV.

The chain is built from TRBV7-9 and TRBJ2-1; the match to TRBD2 covers 9 bases. J lost 3 bases, V lost 5 bases, and 5 bases had no gene match. Germline V gene lookup returns CDR1 SEHNR and CDR2 FQNEAQ (reference sequence). The CDR3 is made up of 15 amino acids. CDR3 coding DNA: TGTGCCAGCAGCCTTAGCGGGAGACTCTACAATGAGCAGTTCTTC. This gives the protein CASSLSGRLYNEQFF.

The chain recombines TRBV2 with TRBJ2-1, with TRBD2 matching over 9 bases. Per the germline V gene, CDR1 is SNHLY and CDR2 is FYNNEI. This CDR3 comprises 14 residues. V shed 8 bases and J 3 bases; nucleotides not matched to a gene: 5. Here the CDR3 DNA reads TGTGCCAGCGTGGGACTAGCTAGCTACAATGAGCAGTTCTTC. This gives the protein CASVGLASYNEQFF.

This clone has a single count. The chain couples TRBV6-1 to TRBJ2-2, with 9 bases that match TRBD1. The CDR3 is made up of 15 amino acids. From germline, CDR1 is MNHNS and CDR2 SASEGT. With 4 bases clipped from V and 5 bases from J, the junction kept 5 bases outside the gene matches. The CDR3 reads CASSGGTGNTGELFF. CDR3 DNA sequence: TGTGCCAGCAGTGGTGGGACAGGGAATACCGGGGAGCTGTTTTTT.

J is TRBJ2-1 and V is TRBV19; TRBD2 agrees at 14 bases. CDR1 is LNHDA, CDR2 SQIVND, per germline (reference sequence). The CDR3 loop spans 16 amino acids. The junction had 6 bases not matched to a gene; V was cut back by 3 bases and J by 8 bases. The CDR3 DNA is TGTGCCAGTAGTATCGGGTCGGGACTAGCGGGGGATGAGCAGTTCTTC. Encoded protein: CASSIGSGLAGDEQFF.

The chain joins TRBV5-1 to TRBJ1-4; no firm D call. The CDR3 has 14 residues. Germline V CDR1 and CDR2: SGHRS, YFSETQ. V lost 4 bases and J 8 bases, leaving 15 bases between the germline ends. The CDR3 is CASSPGTSEEKLFF. In nucleotides, the CDR3 is TGCGCCAGCAGCCCTGGAACCTCGGAGGAAAAACTGTTTTTT.

The genes are TRBV29-1 and TRBJ1-2, with 7 bases matching TRBD1. In germline, CDR1 is SQVTM, CDR2 ANQGSEA. J lost 4 bases, V lost 4 bases, and 6 bases had no gene match. There are 13 residues in the CDR3. CDR3 bases: TGCAGCGTTGGCCGGGACAGCTCCTATGGCTACACCTTC. It specifies CSVGRDSSYGYTF.

Regarding this clone: This sample includes further DNA sequences coding for the same CDR3. The chain is built from TRBV7-9 and TRBJ1-6; 7 bases are a match to TRBD1. This CDR3 has 14 amino acids. With V trimmed by 4 bases and J by 7 bases, 4 bases remained unmatched. CDR1 and CDR2 from the germline V gene are SEHNR and FQNEAQ (reference sequence). DNA of the CDR3: TGTGCCAGCAGCTCGGGACAGAAGAATTCACCCCTCCACTTT. Protein: CASSSGQKNSPLHF.

The rearrangement uses TRBV7-9 and TRBJ1-3; the match to TRBD1 covers 7 bases. V shed 1 base and J 4 bases; nucleotides not matched to a gene: 4. Germline CDR1 SEHNR, CDR2 FQNEAQ (reference sequence). The CDR3 is made up of 15 amino acids. The CDR3 sequence is CASSLGGTAGNTIYF. The CDR3 DNA follows: TGTGCCAGCAGCTTAGGGGGGACAGCAGGAAACACCATATATTTT. Filled out from reference TRBV7-9 and TRBJ1-3, the complete variable domain reads DTGVSQNPRHKITKRGQNVTFRCDPISEHNRLYWYRQTLGQGPEFLTYFQNEAQLEKSRLLSDRFSAERPKGSFSTLEIQRTEQGDSAMYLCASSLGGTAGNTIYFGEGSWLTVV.

This chain uses TRBV2 with TRBJ1-1; D is undetermined. The length of the CDR3 is 13 residues. Germline-derived CDR1 and CDR2 are SNHLY and FYNNEI. Trimming removed 6 bases at V and 5 bases at J, with 13 bases between. The CDR3 region is CASSVETGTEAFF. The CDR3 DNA sequence: TGTGCCAGCAGCGTGGAGACGGGTACTGAAGCTTTCTTT.

This clone was seen only once. In DNA, the CDR3 is TGTGCCAGCAGCCCACAGGGAAGTAAGAAGTACTTC. It yields the protein CASSPQGSKKYF. V is TRBV14 and J is TRBJ2-7; D might be TRBD1 (6 bases). Trimming took 4 bases from V and 11 from J, leaving 15 bases between them. The CDR3 is 12 amino acids. In germline, CDR1 is SGHDN, CDR2 FVKESK.